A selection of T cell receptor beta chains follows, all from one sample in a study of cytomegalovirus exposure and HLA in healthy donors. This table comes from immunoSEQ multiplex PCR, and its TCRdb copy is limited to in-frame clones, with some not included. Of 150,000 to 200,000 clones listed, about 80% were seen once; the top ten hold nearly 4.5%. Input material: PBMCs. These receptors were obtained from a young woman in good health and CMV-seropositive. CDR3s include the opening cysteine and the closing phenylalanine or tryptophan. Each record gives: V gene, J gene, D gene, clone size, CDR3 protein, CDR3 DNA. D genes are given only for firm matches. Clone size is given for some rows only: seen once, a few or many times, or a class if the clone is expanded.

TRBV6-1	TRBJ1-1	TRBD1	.	CASRATGALKDFF	TGTGCCAGCAGGGCAACAGGGGCATTGAAGGATTTCTTT
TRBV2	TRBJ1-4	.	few	CASSEGAINEKLFF	TGTGCCAGCAGTGAAGGGGCGATTAATGAAAAACTGTTTTTT
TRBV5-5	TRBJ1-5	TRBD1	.	CASSWTGKQPQHF	TGTGCCAGCAGCTGGACAGGGAAACAGCCCCAGCATTTT
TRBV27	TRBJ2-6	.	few	CASFSSGANVLTF	TGTGCCAGCTTTAGCTCTGGGGCCAACGTCCTGACTTTC
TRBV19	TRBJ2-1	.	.	CASQVWAGRYNEQFF	TGTGCCAGTCAGGTGTGGGCAGGGAGGTACAATGAGCAGTTCTTC
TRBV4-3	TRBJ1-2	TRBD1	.	CASSQGQGGYGYTF	TGCGCCAGCAGCCAGGGACAGGGAGGCTATGGCTACACCTTC
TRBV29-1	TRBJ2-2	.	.	CSVVFTGPNTGELFF	TGCAGCGTTGTGTTTACAGGCCCGAACACCGGGGAGCTGTTTTTT
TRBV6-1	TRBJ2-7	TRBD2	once	CASSWTSGRTYEQYF	TGTGCCAGCAGCTGGACTAGCGGGAGGACCTACGAGCAGTACTTC
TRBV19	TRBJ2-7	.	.	CASSIVGPASESEQYF	TGTGCCAGTAGTATAGTGGGTCCGGCTAGCGAAAGCGAGCAGTACTTC
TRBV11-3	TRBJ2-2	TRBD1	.	CASSLGGQDTGELFF	TGTGCCAGCAGCTTAGGGGGACAGGACACCGGGGAGCTGTTTTTT
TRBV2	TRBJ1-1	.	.	CASSRGGAGNTEAFF	TGTGCCAGCAGTCGAGGGGGGGCTGGGAACACTGAAGCTTTCTTT
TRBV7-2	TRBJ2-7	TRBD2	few	CASSSTSGVTYEQYF	TGTGCCAGCAGCTCGACTAGCGGGGTTACCTACGAGCAGTACTTC
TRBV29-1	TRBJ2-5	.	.	CSVAQAGETQYF	TGCAGCGTTGCACAGGCGGGGGAGACCCAGTACTTC
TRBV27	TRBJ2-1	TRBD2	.	CASSFSSGSAGEQFF	TGTGCCAGCAGTTTTTCTAGCGGGAGCGCCGGTGAGCAGTTCTTC
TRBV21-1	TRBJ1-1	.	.	CASSKKGQDPPRNTEAFF	TGTGCCAGCAGCAAAAAAGGACAGGACCCGCCTCGGAACACTGAAGCTTTCTTT
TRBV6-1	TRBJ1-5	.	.	CASRQHQYSNQPQHF	TGTGCCAGCAGGCAACACCAATATAGCAATCAGCCCCAGCATTTT